The following is a T cell receptor (beta chain) sequence with its context. Sequenced by immunoSEQ multiplex PCR; TCRdb stores in-frame clones only, minus some. The sample yields approximately 100,000 clones, approximately 70% seen once. The data belong to a study of blood T cell repertoires in COVID-19. Whole-study context: The analysed material was cDNA or gDNA that came from T cells, B-cell-depleted T cells, or PBMCs.

CDR1 is GTSNPN and CDR2 is SVGIG in the germline V gene (reference sequence). V gave up 7 bases and J gave up 5 bases, with 17 bases separating them. The CDR3 loop spans 13 amino acids. This receptor was identified in a man older than 75 with acute or convalescent COVID-19. The specimen sequenced was peripheral blood. This sequence joins TRBV30 and TRBJ2-5; a possible D gene is TRBD2 (6 bases). This chain's CDR3 is CASFRGAGETQYF. The DNA for the CDR3 is TGTGCCTCCTTCAGAGGCGCGGGGGAGACCCAGTACTTC.